These 22 T cell receptor beta chains were all obtained from the same sample, sequenced in a study of shared clonotypes between healthy human individuals. TCRdb's copy holds only in-frame clones and misses some; the assay was immunoSEQ multiplex PCR. The top ten hold around 0.47% of the sample, which has approximately 1,500,000 clones, 95% to 99% seen once. Sequencing was carried out using naive CD4+ T cells sorted from blood. Subset reported: CD45RA+ positively selected. Every receptor here comes from a man aged 25-40 years in good health.

The CDR3 loop reads CASTPGWLAGGEQYF. For the CDR3, the DNA is TGTGCCAGTACCCCGGGGTGGCTAGCGGGAGGCGAGCAGTACTTC. The rearrangement links TRBV19 to TRBJ2-7; 11 bases are shared with TRBD2. V lost 7 bases and J lost 6; bases outside the gene matches: 11. Germline loops: CDR1 LNHDA, CDR2 SQIVND (reference sequence). The CDR3 sequence is 15 residues long.

The chain carries TRBV11-2 and TRBJ2-2, with D tentatively TRBD2 (6 bases). Per germline, CDR1 SGHAT and CDR2 FQNNGV. V shed 1 base and J shed 3 bases, with 9 bases lying between them. The CDR3 contains 15 residues. CDR3 amino acids: CASSLGRRDTGELFF. CDR3 DNA: TGTGCCAGCAGCTTAGGGCGGAGGGACACCGGGGAGCTGTTTTTT. Variable domain in full (rest from reference TRBV11-2 and TRBJ2-2): EAGVAQSPRYKIIEKRQSVAFWCNPISGHATLYWYQQILGQGPKLLIQFQNNGVVDDSQLPKDRFSAERLKGVDSTLKIQPAKLEDSAVYLCASSLGRRDTGELFFGEGSRLTVL.

The chain recombines TRBV2 with TRBJ1-5, with D unresolved. The germline gives CDR1 SNHLY, CDR2 FYNNEI. Trimming removed 7 bases at V and 5 bases at J, with 18 bases between. The CDR3 totals 15 residues. CDR3 amino acids: CASTDEWKRDQPQHF. The CDR3 nucleotides are TGTGCCAGCACGGATGAGTGGAAGAGGGATCAGCCCCAGCATTTT.

Regarding this clone: Other DNA variants within this sample encode the same CDR3. The J gene is TRBJ2-1, the V gene TRBV5-4; D remains ambiguous. The CDR3 is made up of 11 amino acids. V gave up 4 bases and J gave up 5 bases, with 4 bases separating them. CDR1 is SGHNT and CDR2 is YYREEE in the germline V gene (reference sequence). CDR3 residues: CASSRDNEQFF. DNA of the CDR3: TGTGCCAGCAGCCGGGACAATGAGCAGTTCTTC.

This clone was detected once. The rearrangement joins TRBV11-2 to TRBJ1-2; D perhaps matches TRBD1 (6 bases). This CDR3 has 12 residues. Germline values: CDR1 SGHAT, CDR2 FQNNGV. Deletions cut 3 bases from V and 8 bases from J, with 10 bases between. CDR3 sequence reads: CASSLHGGGYTF. Written as DNA, the CDR3 is TGTGCCAGCAGCTTGCATGGGGGCGGCTACACCTTC. Supplemented by reference TRBV11-2 and TRBJ1-2, the full variable domain reads EAGVAQSPRYKIIEKRQSVAFWCNPISGHATLYWYQQILGQGPKLLIQFQNNGVVDDSQLPKDRFSAERLKGVDSTLKIQPAKLEDSAVYLCASSLHGGGYTFGSGTRLTVV.

This chain uses TRBV5-1 with TRBJ1-4; a weak D match, TRBD1 (5 bases). The germline V gene encodes CDR1 SGHRS and CDR2 YFSETQ. The CDR3 extends over 14 amino acids. V lost 0 bases, J lost 8 bases, and 11 bases lay in between. The CDR3 reads CASSLEGREEKLFF. CDR3 nucleotide sequence: TGCGCCAGCAGCTTGGAGGGGCGGGAGGAAAAACTGTTTTTT.

This clone is a singleton in its sample. Different DNA sequences within this sample yield the same CDR3. This rearrangement joins TRBV5-1 to TRBJ2-5; 11 bases align to TRBD1. This CDR3 has 14 amino acids. Germline CDR1 and CDR2: SGHRS and YFSETQ. V gave up 4 bases and J gave up 4 bases; unmatched junction bases: 3. Written as DNA, the CDR3 is TGCGCCAGCAGCACCGGACAGGGGGCAGAGACCCAGTACTTC. Protein: CASSTGQGAETQYF.

The chain combines TRBV29-1 with TRBJ2-5, with a weak D call TRBD1 (6 bases). The V gene's germline CDR1 is SQVTM and CDR2 ANQGSEA. The CDR3 totals 12 residues. Trimming removed 4 bases from V and 5 bases from J, with 11 bases in between. CDR3 DNA sequence: TGCAGCGTTGGTCGGACAGAGGAGACCCAGTACTTC. Its translation is CSVGRTEETQYF.

The genes are TRBV27 and TRBJ1-2, with D unclear. Germline V gene lookup returns CDR1 MNHEY and CDR2 SMNVEV (reference sequence). The CDR3 loop spans 16 amino acids. Trimming cost V 2 bases and J 3 bases, with 16 bases left between them. CDR3 region: CASSLRAPAWDYGYTF. DNA of the CDR3: TGTGCCAGCAGTTTAAGAGCTCCGGCTTGGGACTATGGCTACACCTTC.

The DNA of the CDR3 is TGTGCCAGCAACCTTCGGCGGCCCTCCTACGAGCAGTACTTC. Protein sequence: CASNLRRPSYEQYF. The chain links TRBV27 to TRBJ2-7; D call uncertain. The CDR3 consists of 14 residues. Germline CDR1 reads MNHEY; CDR2 reads SMNVEV (reference sequence). The V end was cut by 7 bases, the J end by 0 bases, with 13 bases between.

The chain joins TRBV4-1 to TRBJ1-3; perhaps TRBD1 as D (6 bases). Germline V lookup: CDR1 MGHRA, CDR2 YSYEKL. The CDR3 loop spans 15 amino acids. Trimming shortened V by 4 bases and J by 2 bases, and 12 bases separated the two germline ends. The CDR3 region is CASSRGRDTGNTIYF. For the CDR3, the DNA is TGCGCCAGCAGCCGAGGCCGGGACACTGGAAACACCATATATTTT.

The CDR3 DNA sequence: TGCAGTGCGCCACAGGGAGTTGAAGCTTTCTTT. This encodes CSAPQGVEAFF. V is TRBV20-1 and J is TRBJ1-1; D might be TRBD1 (6 bases). V was cut by 6 bases and J by 7 bases, with 12 bases left in between. CDR3 length equals 11 residues. Germline V gives CDR1 DFQATT, CDR2 SNEGSKA (reference sequence).

V gene TRBV9 combines with J gene TRBJ2-1; TRBD1 matches 7 bases. The CDR3 covers 14 residues. Germline CDR1 reads SGDLS; CDR2 reads YYNGEE. V gave up 2 bases and J gave up 15 bases; unmatched junction bases: 14. The CDR3 protein is CASSVGTETGILFF. CDR3 coding DNA: TGTGCCAGCAGCGTCGGGACGGAGACAGGGATATTGTTCTTC. Together with reference TRBV9 and TRBJ2-1, the CDR3 gives the full variable domain: DSGVTQTPKHLITATGQRVTLRCSPRSGDLSVYWYQQSLDQGLQFLIQYYNGEERAKGNILERFSAQQFPDLHSELNLSSLELGDSALYFCASSVGTETGILFFGPGTRLTVL.

The chain is built from TRBV28 and TRBJ2-7; 7 nucleotides agree with TRBD1. The junction had 10 bases not matched to a gene; V was cut back by 2 bases and J by 6 bases. In germline, CDR1 is MDHEN, CDR2 SYDVKM. This CDR3 spans 15 amino acids. As DNA, the CDR3 is TGTGCCAGCAGTTTAAGAATGCGACAGGGATCCGAGCAGTACTTC. As protein: CASSLRMRQGSEQYF.

The chain links TRBV5-1 to TRBJ2-3; D may be TRBD1 or TRBD2 (5 bases each). CDR1 and CDR2 (germline): SGHRS, YFSETQ. The CDR3 extends over 15 amino acids. V lost 3 bases to trimming and J lost 6 bases, with 17 bases between them. The chain's CDR3 is CASSYNDAGTDTQYF. In DNA form, the CDR3 reads TGCGCCAGCAGCTATAACGATGCAGGGACCGATACGCAGTATTTT.

The chain is built from TRBV5-1 and TRBJ2-2, with 7 nucleotides matching TRBD2. Germline V CDR1 and CDR2: SGHRS, YFSETQ. This CDR3 is built from 15 residues. The J segment lost 1 base and the V segment lost 3 bases, leaving 3 bases of the junction unmatched. In DNA form, the CDR3 reads TGCGCCAGCAGCTGGGGGACTATGAACACCGGGGAGCTGTTTTTT. Protein product: CASSWGTMNTGELFF.

The chain recombines TRBV28 with TRBJ2-7; 7 bases are a match to TRBD1. Germline CDR1 and CDR2: MDHEN and SYDVKM. The CDR3 spans 15 residues. With 3 bases clipped from V and 0 bases from J, the junction kept 5 bases outside the gene matches. Here the CDR3 reads CASSFPRGSSYEQYF. The DNA for the CDR3 is TGTGCCAGCAGTTTTCCCAGGGGGAGCTCCTACGAGCAGTACTTC.

The chain is built from TRBV6-6 and TRBJ2-7; D unresolved. This CDR3 region has 13 residues. With 7 bases removed from V and 0 bases from J, the gap between germline ends came to 10 bases. Germline CDR1 reads MNHNY; CDR2 reads SVGAGI (reference sequence). The CDR3 sequence: CASNGHSSYEQYF. CDR3 DNA sequence: TGTGCCAGCAACGGTCACAGCTCCTACGAGCAGTACTTC.

Turning to this clone: Distinct nucleotide sequences in the sample also encode this CDR3. The CDR3 sequence is CASSLGPSNEQFF. The CDR3 nucleotides read TGCGCCAGCAGCTTGGGCCCGAGTAATGAGCAGTTCTTC. The chain employs TRBV5-1 and TRBJ2-1, with D hard to call. The CDR3 spans 13 residues. The germline V gene encodes CDR1 SGHRS and CDR2 YFSETQ. Deletions cut 0 bases from V and 7 bases from J, with 8 bases between. Looking up the rest from reference TRBV5-1 and TRBJ2-1 gives the full variable domain: KAGVTQTPRYLIKTRGQQVTLSCSPISGHRSVSWYQQTPGQGLQFLFEYFSETQRNKGNFPGRFSGRQFSNSRSEMNVSTLELGDSALYLCASSLGPSNEQFFGPGTRLTVL.

This sequence joins TRBV28 and TRBJ2-7, with D tentatively TRBD2 (6 bases). The CDR3 runs 12 residues. V was trimmed by 8 bases and J by 3 bases, leaving 11 bases between them. The germline V gene encodes CDR1 MDHEN and CDR2 SYDVKM. CDR3 DNA: TGTGCCAGCTCGAGGAGGGACTACGAGCAGTACTTC. This encodes CASSRRDYEQYF.

The chain couples TRBV2 to TRBJ1-2; no definite D call. Trimming left V 1 base short and J 0 bases short, with 6 bases between. Germline assignment: CDR1 SNHLY and CDR2 FYNNEI. This CDR3 comprises 14 residues. The CDR3 nucleotides are TGTGCCAGCAGTGAAGGAAGGTCTAACTATGGCTACACCTTC. Protein: CASSEGRSNYGYTF. Looking up the rest from reference TRBV2 and TRBJ1-2 gives the full variable domain: EPEVTQTPSHQVTQMGQEVILRCVPISNHLYFYWYRQILGQKVEFLVSFYNNEISEKSEIFDDQFSVERPDGSNFTLKIRSTKLEDSAMYFCASSEGRSNYGYTFGSGTRLTVV.

This chain joins TRBV9 and TRBJ2-1; 14 nucleotides line up with TRBD2. V lost 4 bases, J lost 0 bases, and 9 bases stayed unmatched. Germline CDR1 is SGDLS and CDR2 is YYNGEE. The CDR3 length is 19 residues. In nucleotides, the CDR3 is TGTGCCAGCAGCCAAAGGGGACTAGCGGGAGACCACTCCTACAATGAGCAGTTCTTC. Translation: CASSQRGLAGDHSYNEQFF.